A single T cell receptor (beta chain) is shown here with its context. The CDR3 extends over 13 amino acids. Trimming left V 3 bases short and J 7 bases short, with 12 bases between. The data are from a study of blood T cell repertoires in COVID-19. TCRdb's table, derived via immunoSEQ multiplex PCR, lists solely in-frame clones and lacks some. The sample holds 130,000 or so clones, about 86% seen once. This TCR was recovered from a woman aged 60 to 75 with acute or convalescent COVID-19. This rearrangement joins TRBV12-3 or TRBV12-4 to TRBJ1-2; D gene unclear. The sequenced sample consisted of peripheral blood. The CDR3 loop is CASSFEGWSGYTF. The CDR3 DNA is TGTGCCAGCAGTTTTGAAGGCTGGAGTGGCTACACCTTC.